This entry is about one T cell receptor (beta chain). The CDR3 is 11 residues long. Germline V gene lookup returns CDR1 SNHLY and CDR2 FYNNEI. The data belong to a study of T cells expressing NK-cell markers. TCRdb reanalyzed the 5' RACE reads and collapses them to one entry per CDR3 protein, without DNA. Found here are about 150,000 distinct CDR3 sequences; the top ten clones hold roughly 35%. This chain joins TRBV2 and TRBJ2-1; TCRdb indicates TRBD1, and absent DNA this call remains unverified. Sequencing input: blood T cells: a sorted CD56 or NKG2C T cell subset, CD4+ or CD8+ T cells, or bulk PBMC T cells (not recorded which). The clonotype comes from a woman aged 50 to 60 in good health. The CDR3 sequence is CATPGPNEQFF.